A single sample is the source of the 5 T cell receptor beta chains below, sequenced in a study of response to subunit inactivated influenza vaccine. In TCRdb, the RT-PCR reads were re-called with MiXCR into one record per CDR3 protein. The data contain around 530,000 distinct CDR3 sequences, around 11% of them singletons. This specimen consisted of PBMCs from blood, obtained on the day of vaccination. These receptors were obtained from a man over 45 who received an inactivated influenza vaccine.

The chain recombines TRBV5-6 with TRBJ2-4; D is possibly TRBD1 (6 bases). The CDR3 covers 14 residues. The V end lost 5 bases, the J end lost 8 bases, and 17 bases lay between the germline ends. Per the germline V gene, CDR1 is SGHDT and CDR2 is YYEEEE. The CDR3 spells CASSEVGAPDIQYF. The CDR3 bases are TGTGCCAGCAGTGAGGTGGGGGCCCCGGACATTCAGTACTTC.

In this sample, this clonotype turned up a few times. The V and J genes are TRBV5-6 and TRBJ1-2; unclear D gene. The V and J ends lost 2 bases and 2 bases respectively, with 13 bases between them. The germline V gene encodes CDR1 SGHDT and CDR2 YYEEEE. The CDR3 consists of 15 residues. The CDR3 DNA reads as TGTGCCAGCAGCTTTCGCGACGCCGGGAACTATGGCTACACCTTC. This translates into CASSFRDAGNYGYTF.

This clonotype was counted between two and nine times. This rearrangement joins TRBV18 to TRBJ1-1; D is unclear. Germline V lookup: CDR1 KGHSH, CDR2 LQKENI. Trimming removed 3 bases from V and 1 base from J, with 9 bases in between. The CDR3 loop spans 14 amino acids. CDR3 sequence: CASSPGSPNTEAFF. The DNA of the CDR3 is TGTGCCAGCTCACCCGGGTCCCCGAACACTGAAGCTTTCTTT.

This clonotype occurred a few times. The chain is built from TRBV20-1 and TRBJ2-7; D unresolved. The CDR3 has 12 residues. Germline V CDR1 and CDR2: DFQATT, SNEGSKA (reference sequence). Trimming cost V 8 bases and J 2 bases, with 13 bases left between them. The CDR3 here is CSPSPVAYEQYF. In nucleotides, the CDR3 is TGCAGTCCATCCCCTGTGGCCTACGAGCAGTACTTC.

The chain has TRBV10-3 and TRBJ2-1; tentatively, D is TRBD1 or TRBD2 (7 bases each). Trimming took 8 bases from V and 7 from J, leaving 15 bases between them. This CDR3 has 13 residues. CDR1 ENHRY and CDR2 SYGVKD come from the germline V gene. CDR3 sequence reads: CAILDREGNEQFF. The CDR3 DNA is TGTGCCATCCTTGACAGGGAGGGGAATGAGCAGTTCTTC.